This entry features one T cell receptor beta chain sequence. Assay used: immunoSEQ multiplex PCR; TCRdb lists only in-frame clones, some missing. The data show some 24,000 clones, more than 85% seen once. The data are from a study of T cells in localized non-small cell lung cancer. The CDR3 spans 16 residues. V was trimmed by 10 bases and J by 4 bases, leaving 25 bases between them. The germline CDR1 and CDR2 sequences are LNHDA and SQIVND (reference sequence). The TCR was taken from a woman aged 35-75 years with stage I lung adenocarcinoma. V is TRBV19 and J is TRBJ1-2; TRBD1 might be the D (6 bases). Sample: peripheral blood, taken before any cancer treatment. The CDR3 region is CATSPRTVENPYGYTF. The CDR3 DNA reads as TGTGCCACCAGCCCAAGGACAGTGGAAAACCCCTATGGCTACACCTTC.